The sequence of this TCR beta chain was determined in a study of cytomegalovirus exposure and HLA in healthy donors. Points from the study as a whole: The availability of immune exposure information extended only to CMV serostatus. The study reported that TCR beta sequences accurately predicted HLA-A and HLA-B alleles in most subjects. In a later analysis, parvovirus B19, influenza, CMV and Epstein-Barr virus appeared linked to several top co-occurrence clusters. Rare sequences made up most TCRs, while some public TCRs were found in many donors.

This clone was observed a few times. As yet, its antigen is unknown. The PCR employed 60 Vbeta primers together with 13 Jbeta primers. Measured with immunoSEQ multiplex PCR; TCRdb has only the in-frame clones, and not every one. The top ten hold 4.7% of the sample, which has around 160,000 clones, around 70% seen once. In germline, CDR1 is KGHSH, CDR2 LQKENI. There are 16 residues in the CDR3. V lost 5 bases and J lost 3; bases outside the gene matches: 10. The clonotype comes from a man aged 18 to 29 in good health and CMV-seropositive. The rearrangement uses TRBV18 and TRBJ1-1, with TRBD1 matching 9 bases. The specimen was PBMCs. The CDR3 region is CASSMGQGLGDTEAFF. The CDR3 DNA reads as TGTGCCAGCTCAATGGGACAGGGCCTGGGGGACACTGAAGCTTTCTTT. Filled out from reference TRBV18 and TRBJ1-1, the complete variable domain reads NAGVMQNPRHLVRRRGQEARLRCSPMKGHSHVYWYRQLPEEGLKFMVYLQKENIIDESGMPKERFSAEFPKEGPSILRIQQVVRGDSAAYFCASSMGQGLGDTEAFFGQGTRLTVV.